One sample yielded the 15 T cell receptor beta chains listed below, sequenced in a study of cytomegalovirus exposure and HLA in healthy donors. PCR primers comprised 60 Vbeta and 13 Jbeta primers. The protocol was immunoSEQ multiplex PCR, while the TCRdb copy is restricted to in-frame clones and leaves out a portion. The sample carries 60,000 to 70,000 clones, 55% to 75% recorded once. The sequencing input was PBMCs. The receptors shown here come from a woman in her 30s in good health and CMV-seronegative.

The chain couples TRBV30 to TRBJ2-7, with 11 bases aligning to TRBD1. CDR1 GTSNPN and CDR2 SVGIG come from the germline V gene (reference sequence). The CDR3 spans 16 residues. Trimming cost V 0 bases and J 0 bases; bases outside gene matches: 4. CDR3 in DNA: TGTGCCTGGAGTGTATGGGGGACAGGGGGCTCCTACGAGCAGTACTTC. Translating gives CAWSVWGTGGSYEQYF. The complete variable domain, with remaining parts taken from reference TRBV30 and TRBJ2-7, reads SQTIHQWPATLVQPVGSPLSLECTVEGTSNPNLYWYRQAAGRGLQLLFYSVGIGQISSEVPQNLSASRPQDRQFILSSKKLLLSDSGFYLCAWSVWGTGGSYEQYFGPGTRLTVT.

In its sample, this clone ranks as medium-sized. DNA for the CDR3: TGTGCCAGCAGCTTGAGCCTGAGTGACTCGGGAAGTGAAGAGACCCAGTACTTC. It specifies CASSLSLSDSGSEETQYF. This sequence joins TRBV7-9 and TRBJ2-5, with a tentative D call TRBD2 (5 bases). Per the germline V gene, CDR1 is SEHNR and CDR2 is FQNEAQ (reference sequence). Trimming left V 3 bases short and J 3 bases short, with 23 bases between. The CDR3 runs 18 residues.

This chain links TRBV5-1 with TRBJ2-1, with 8 bases fitting TRBD1. Germline values: CDR1 SGHRS, CDR2 YFSETQ. This CDR3 contains 14 residues. V gave up 7 bases and J gave up 3 bases; unmatched junction bases: 6. The CDR3 spells CASSDGQGYNEQFF. CDR3 bases: TGCGCCAGCTCAGACGGACAGGGCTACAATGAGCAGTTCTTC.

In this sample, this clone turned up a few times. CDR3 protein: CASSGDRVSGNTIYF. The DNA of the CDR3 is TGCGCCAGCAGTGGGGACAGGGTTTCTGGAAACACCATATATTTT. V is TRBV10-2 and J is TRBJ1-3, with 9 nucleotides matching TRBD1. Losses at the gene ends were 4 bases for V and 1 base for J; bases not matched to a gene: 2. Per germline, CDR1 WSHSY and CDR2 SAAADI. The CDR3 spans 15 residues.

In the case of this clone: The same CDR3 arises from other DNA sequences in this sample as well. J is TRBJ1-5 and V is TRBV18; perhaps TRBD1 as D (6 bases). The V gene lost 3 bases and the J gene lost 7 bases, with 10 bases spanning the gap. CDR1 and CDR2 (germline): KGHSH, LQKENI. CDR3 length: 13 amino acids. As DNA, the CDR3 is TGTGCCAGCTCACCGCCACAGGGACAGCCCCAGCATTTT. Translating gives CASSPPQGQPQHF.

The J gene is TRBJ2-2, the V gene TRBV30; the D is unclear. CDR1 and CDR2 (germline): GTSNPN, SVGIG (reference sequence). The CDR3 totals 14 residues. Trimming shortened V by 3 bases and J by 1 base, and 9 bases separated the two germline ends. CDR3 nucleotides: TGTGCCTGGAGAAAGAACTGGAACACCGGGGAGCTGTTTTTT. Translating it yields CAWRKNWNTGELFF. Complete variable domain (other parts from reference TRBV30 and TRBJ2-2): SQTIHQWPATLVQPVGSPLSLECTVEGTSNPNLYWYRQAAGRGLQLLFYSVGIGQISSEVPQNLSASRPQDRQFILSSKKLLLSDSGFYLCAWRKNWNTGELFFGEGSRLTVL.

This clone has a handful of counts. The chain has TRBV7-6 and TRBJ2-7, with TRBD1 matching 7 bases. With V trimmed by 5 bases and J by 1 base, 2 bases remained unmatched. The CDR3 totals 13 residues. Germline V gene sequence: CDR1 SGHVS, CDR2 FNYEAQ. This CDR3 is CASSRDRSYEQYF. The CDR3 region has the DNA TGTGCCAGCAGCCGGGACAGATCCTACGAGCAGTACTTC.

The V gene is TRBV10-3, the J gene TRBJ1-1; a possible D gene is TRBD1 (5 bases). Trimming stripped 6 bases from V and 1 base from J, with 9 bases between. The CDR3 length is 13 residues. From germline, CDR1 is ENHRY and CDR2 SYGVKD. The CDR3 DNA sequence: TGTGCCATCAGACAGGAGCCGAACACTGAAGCTTTCTTT. Translation: CAIRQEPNTEAFF.

The chain uses TRBV9 and TRBJ2-3, with 9 nucleotides matching TRBD2. This CDR3 comprises 17 residues. Germline CDR1 is SGDLS and CDR2 is YYNGEE. The ends lost 0 bases at V and 6 bases at J; junction bases unmatched: 11. The CDR3 loop is CASSVAGSGGLGDTQYF. In nucleotides, the CDR3 is TGTGCCAGCAGCGTAGCGGGTAGCGGGGGACTCGGGGATACGCAGTATTTT.

The chain has TRBV15 and TRBJ1-4, with TRBD1 matching over 8 bases. CDR3 size: 16 residues. Germline lookup yields CDR1 LNHNV and CDR2 YYDKDF (reference sequence). V gave up 6 bases and J gave up 8 bases; unmatched junction bases: 14. CDR3 in DNA: TGTGCCACCAGTCCGGGGACAGGTAGAAGGGACGAAAAACTGTTTTTT. Its translation is CATSPGTGRRDEKLFF.

The rearrangement links TRBV4-1 to TRBJ2-3; the match to TRBD1 covers 7 bases. Germline V gives CDR1 MGHRA, CDR2 YSYEKL. This CDR3 spans 17 amino acids. V lost 0 bases and J lost 1; bases outside the gene matches: 7. The DNA of the CDR3 is TGCGCCAGCAGCCAAGATCGAGAGGGGGCCGGCACAGATACGCAGTATTTT. Translating gives CASSQDREGAGTDTQYF.

The CDR3, as DNA: TGTGCCAGCAGTTTACTGAAAGGGGGCGCCGATGGCTACACCTTC. The encoded protein is CASSLLKGGADGYTF. This chain uses TRBV28 with TRBJ1-2, with 7 nucleotides matching TRBD1. The V gene's germline CDR1 is MDHEN and CDR2 SYDVKM. The CDR3 has 15 residues. Unmatched junction bases numbered 9, after V lost 2 bases and J lost 6 bases.

This rearrangement joins TRBV7-2 to TRBJ1-1, with 7 positions matching TRBD1. The CDR3 is 14 residues long. V gave up 5 bases and J gave up 0 bases; unmatched junction bases: 3. Looked up from germline, CDR1 is SGHTA and CDR2 is FQGNSA. CDR3: CASSGQAMNTEAFF. CDR3 DNA sequence: TGTGCCAGCAGCGGACAGGCCATGAACACTGAAGCTTTCTTT.

J is TRBJ1-1 and V is TRBV5-1, with 8 nucleotides matching TRBD1. Per germline, CDR1 SGHRS and CDR2 YFSETQ. The J segment lost 6 bases and the V segment lost 3 bases, leaving 1 base of the junction unmatched. The CDR3 runs 12 residues. DNA for the CDR3: TGCGCCAGCAGCTGGGACAGGTCTGAAGCTTTCTTT. Its translation is CASSWDRSEAFF.

The chain recombines TRBV19 with TRBJ2-7; D unresolved. Germline values: CDR1 LNHDA, CDR2 SQIVND (reference sequence). The CDR3 has 13 residues. Trimming took 3 bases from V and 1 from J, leaving 7 bases between them. The CDR3 coding sequence is TGTGCCAGTAGTATGTGGCAGTCCTACGAGCAGTACTTC. The encoded protein is CASSMWQSYEQYF.